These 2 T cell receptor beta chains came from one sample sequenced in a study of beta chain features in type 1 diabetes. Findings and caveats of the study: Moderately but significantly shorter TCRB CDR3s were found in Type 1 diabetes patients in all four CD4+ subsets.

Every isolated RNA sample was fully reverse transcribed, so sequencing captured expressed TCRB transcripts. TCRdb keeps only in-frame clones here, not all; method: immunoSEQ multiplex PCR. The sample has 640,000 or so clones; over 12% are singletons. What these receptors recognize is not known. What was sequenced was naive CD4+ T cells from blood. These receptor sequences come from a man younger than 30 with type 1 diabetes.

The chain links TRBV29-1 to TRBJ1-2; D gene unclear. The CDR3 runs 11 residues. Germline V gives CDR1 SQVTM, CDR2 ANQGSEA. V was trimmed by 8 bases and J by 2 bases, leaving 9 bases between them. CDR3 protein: CSSTENYGYTF. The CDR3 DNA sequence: TGCAGCTCCACCGAGAACTATGGCTACACCTTC.

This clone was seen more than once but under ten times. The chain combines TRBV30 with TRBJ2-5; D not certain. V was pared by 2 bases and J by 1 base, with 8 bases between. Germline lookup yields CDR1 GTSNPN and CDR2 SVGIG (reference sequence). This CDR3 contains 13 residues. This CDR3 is CAWSLAFQETQYF. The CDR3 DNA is TGTGCCTGGAGTTTGGCGTTCCAAGAGACCCAGTACTTC.